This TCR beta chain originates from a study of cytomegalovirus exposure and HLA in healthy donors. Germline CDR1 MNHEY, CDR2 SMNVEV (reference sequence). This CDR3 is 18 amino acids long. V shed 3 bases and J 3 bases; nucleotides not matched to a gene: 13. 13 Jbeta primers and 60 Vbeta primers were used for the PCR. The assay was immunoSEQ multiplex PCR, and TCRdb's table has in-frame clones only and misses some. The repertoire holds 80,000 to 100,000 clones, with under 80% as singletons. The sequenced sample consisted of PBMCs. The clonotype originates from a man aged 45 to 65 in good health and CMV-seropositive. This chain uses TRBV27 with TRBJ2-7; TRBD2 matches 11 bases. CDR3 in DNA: TGTGCCAGCAGTTTCTCCTCCGGGACTAGCGGCCTCATCTACGAGCAGTACTTC. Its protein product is CASSFSSGTSGLIYEQYF.